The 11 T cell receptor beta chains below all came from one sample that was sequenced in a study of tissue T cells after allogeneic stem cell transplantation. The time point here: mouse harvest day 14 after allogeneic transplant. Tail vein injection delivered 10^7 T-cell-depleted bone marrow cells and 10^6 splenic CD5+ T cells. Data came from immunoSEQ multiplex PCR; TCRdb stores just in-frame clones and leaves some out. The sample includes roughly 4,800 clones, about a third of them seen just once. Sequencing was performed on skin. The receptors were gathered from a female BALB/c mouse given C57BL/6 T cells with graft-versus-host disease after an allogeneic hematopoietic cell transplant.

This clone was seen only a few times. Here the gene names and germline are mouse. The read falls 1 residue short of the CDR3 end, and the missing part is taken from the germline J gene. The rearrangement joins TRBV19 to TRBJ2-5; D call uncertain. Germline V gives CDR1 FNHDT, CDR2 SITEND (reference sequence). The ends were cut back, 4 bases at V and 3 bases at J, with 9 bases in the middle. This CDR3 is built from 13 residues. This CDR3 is CASSLLMQDTQYF. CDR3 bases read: TGTGCCAGCAGTCTCCTCATGCAAGACACCCAGTAC.

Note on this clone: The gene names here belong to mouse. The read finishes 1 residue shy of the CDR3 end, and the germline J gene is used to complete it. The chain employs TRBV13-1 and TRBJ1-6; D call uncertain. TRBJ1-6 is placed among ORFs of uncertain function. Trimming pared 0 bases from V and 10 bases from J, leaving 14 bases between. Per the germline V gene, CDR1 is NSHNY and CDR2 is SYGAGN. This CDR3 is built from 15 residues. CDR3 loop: CASSDAPQFQSPLYF. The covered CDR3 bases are TGTGCCAGCAGTGATGCCCCACAGTTTCAATCGCCCCTCTAC.

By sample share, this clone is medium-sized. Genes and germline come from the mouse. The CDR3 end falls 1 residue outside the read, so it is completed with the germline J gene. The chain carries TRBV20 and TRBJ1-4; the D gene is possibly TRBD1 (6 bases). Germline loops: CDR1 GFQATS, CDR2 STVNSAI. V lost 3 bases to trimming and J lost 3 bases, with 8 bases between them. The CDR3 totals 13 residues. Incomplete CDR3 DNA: TGTGGTGCTAGTGGGGGGCCCAACGAAAGATTATTT. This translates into CGASGGPNERLF. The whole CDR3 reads CGASGGPNERLFF.

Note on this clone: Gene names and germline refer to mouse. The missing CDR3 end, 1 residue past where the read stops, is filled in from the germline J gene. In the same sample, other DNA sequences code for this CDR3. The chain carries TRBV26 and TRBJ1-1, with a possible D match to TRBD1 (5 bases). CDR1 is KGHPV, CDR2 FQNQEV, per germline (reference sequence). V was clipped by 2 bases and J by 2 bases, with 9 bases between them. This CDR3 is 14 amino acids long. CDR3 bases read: TGTGCCAGCAGTCTGGGAGGGGCTAACACAGAAGTCTTC. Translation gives CASSLGGANTEVF. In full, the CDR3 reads CASSLGGANTEVFF. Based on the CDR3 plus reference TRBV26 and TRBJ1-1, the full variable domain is NSKVIQTPRYLVKGQGQKAKMRCIPEKGHPVVFWYQQNKNNEFKFLINFQNQEVLQQIDMTEKRFSAECPSNSPCSLEIQSSEAGDSALYLCASSLGGANTEVFFGKGTRLTVV.

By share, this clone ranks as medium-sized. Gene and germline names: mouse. CDR3 DNA (partial): TGTGCCAGCAGCCGACAGGGAGGGGCTGAGCAGTTC. Its protein is CASSRQGGAEQF. The full CDR3 reads CASSRQGGAEQFF. The chain is built from TRBV26 and TRBJ2-1; 7 positions agree with TRBD1. The CDR3 end is not reached by the read, which stops 1 residue before it; the germline J gene fills it in. Germline lookup yields CDR1 KGHPV and CDR2 FQNQEV (reference sequence). The CDR3 is 13 residues long. Unmatched junction bases numbered 6, after V lost 6 bases and J lost 7 bases.

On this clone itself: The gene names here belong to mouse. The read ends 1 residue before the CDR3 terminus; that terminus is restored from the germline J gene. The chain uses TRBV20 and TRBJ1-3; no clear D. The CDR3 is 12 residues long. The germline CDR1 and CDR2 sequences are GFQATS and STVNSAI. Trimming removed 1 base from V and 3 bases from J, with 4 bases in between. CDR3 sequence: CGARGDGNTLYF. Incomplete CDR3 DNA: TGTGGTGCTAGGGGGGATGGAAATACGCTCTAT. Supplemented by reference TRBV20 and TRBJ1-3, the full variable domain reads GALVYQYPRRTICKSGTSMRMECQAVGFQATSVAWYRQSPQKTFELIALSTVNSAIKYEQNFTQEKFPISHPNLSFSSMTVLNAYLEDRGLYLCGARGDGNTLYFGEGSRLIVV.

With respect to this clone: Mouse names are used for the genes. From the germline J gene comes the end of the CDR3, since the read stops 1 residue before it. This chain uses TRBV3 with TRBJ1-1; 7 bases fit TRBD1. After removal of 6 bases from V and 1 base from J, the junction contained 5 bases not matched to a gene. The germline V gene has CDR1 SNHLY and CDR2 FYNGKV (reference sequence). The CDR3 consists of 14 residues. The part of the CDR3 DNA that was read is TGTGCCAGCAGTCACAGGGGTGGAAACACAGAAGTCTTC. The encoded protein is CASSHRGGNTEVF. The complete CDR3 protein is CASSHRGGNTEVFF. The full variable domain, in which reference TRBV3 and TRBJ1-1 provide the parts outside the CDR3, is GPKVLQIPSHQIIDMGQMVTLNCDPVSNHLYFYWYKQILGQQMEFLVNFYNGKVMEKSKLFKDQFSVERPDGSYFTLKIQPTALEDSAVYFCASSHRGGNTEVFFGKGTRLTVV.

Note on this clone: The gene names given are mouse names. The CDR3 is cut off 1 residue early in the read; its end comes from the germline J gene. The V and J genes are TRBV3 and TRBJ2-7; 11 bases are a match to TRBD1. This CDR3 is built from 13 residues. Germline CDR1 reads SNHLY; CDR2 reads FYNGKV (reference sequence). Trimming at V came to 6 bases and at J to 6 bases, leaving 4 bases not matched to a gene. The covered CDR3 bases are TGTGCCAGCAGAGCAGGGACAGGGGGTGAACAGTAC. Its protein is CASRAGTGGEQY. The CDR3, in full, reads CASRAGTGGEQYF.

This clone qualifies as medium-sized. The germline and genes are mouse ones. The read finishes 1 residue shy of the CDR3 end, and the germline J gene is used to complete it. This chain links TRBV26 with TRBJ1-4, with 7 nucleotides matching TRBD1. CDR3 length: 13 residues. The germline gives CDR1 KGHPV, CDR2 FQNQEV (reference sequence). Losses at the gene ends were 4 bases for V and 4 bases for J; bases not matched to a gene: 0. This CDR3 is CASSRDSNERLFF. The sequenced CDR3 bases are TGTGCCAGCAGTCGGGACAGCAACGAAAGATTATTT.

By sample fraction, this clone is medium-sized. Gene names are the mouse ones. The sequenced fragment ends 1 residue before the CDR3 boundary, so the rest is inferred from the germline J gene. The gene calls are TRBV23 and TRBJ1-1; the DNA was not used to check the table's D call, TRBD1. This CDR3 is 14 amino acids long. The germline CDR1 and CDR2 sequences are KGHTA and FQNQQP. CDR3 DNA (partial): TGCTCCAGCAGCCGACAGGGGGGAAACACAGAAGTCTTC. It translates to CSSSRQGGNTEVF. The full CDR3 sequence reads CSSSRQGGNTEVFF.

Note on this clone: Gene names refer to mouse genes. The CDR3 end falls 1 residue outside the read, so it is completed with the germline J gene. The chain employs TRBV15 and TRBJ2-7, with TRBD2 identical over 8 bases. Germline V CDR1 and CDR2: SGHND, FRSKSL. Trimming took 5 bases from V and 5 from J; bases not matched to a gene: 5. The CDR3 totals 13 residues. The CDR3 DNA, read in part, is TGTGCCAGCAGTGGACTGGGCCCTGATGAACAGTAC. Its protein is CASSGLGPDEQY. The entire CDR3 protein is CASSGLGPDEQYF.